This T cell receptor (beta chain) was identified in a study of cytomegalovirus exposure and HLA in healthy donors. Profiling relied on immunoSEQ multiplex PCR, and the TCRdb table lists in-frame clones only, not all of them. Here the sample spans 190,000 or so clones, roughly 84% being singletons. The CDR3 length is 12 residues. Germline CDR1 reads SQVTM; CDR2 reads ANQGSEA. Between the trimmed V and J ends, which lost 5 bases and 6 bases, there was a span of 11 bases. This sequence was found in a woman younger than 45 in good health and CMV-seropositive. This chain uses TRBV29-1 with TRBJ2-1; maybe TRBD2 (5 bases). The specimen was PBMCs. The CDR3 reads CSVQRGRNEQFF. CDR3 sequence (DNA): TGCAGCGTTCAAAGAGGGCGCAATGAGCAGTTCTTC.